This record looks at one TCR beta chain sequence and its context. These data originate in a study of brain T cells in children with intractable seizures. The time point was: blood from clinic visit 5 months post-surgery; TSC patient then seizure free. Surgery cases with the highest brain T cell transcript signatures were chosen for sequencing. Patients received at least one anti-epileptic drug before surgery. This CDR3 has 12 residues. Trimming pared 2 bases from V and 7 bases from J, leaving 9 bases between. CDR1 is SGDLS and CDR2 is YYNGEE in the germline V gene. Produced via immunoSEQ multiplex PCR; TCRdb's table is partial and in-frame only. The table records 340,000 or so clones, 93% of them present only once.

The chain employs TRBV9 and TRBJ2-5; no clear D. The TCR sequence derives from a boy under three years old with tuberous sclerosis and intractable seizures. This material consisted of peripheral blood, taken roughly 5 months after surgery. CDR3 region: CASSVQEGTQYF. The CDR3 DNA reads TGTGCCAGCAGCGTCCAAGAAGGGACCCAGTACTTC.